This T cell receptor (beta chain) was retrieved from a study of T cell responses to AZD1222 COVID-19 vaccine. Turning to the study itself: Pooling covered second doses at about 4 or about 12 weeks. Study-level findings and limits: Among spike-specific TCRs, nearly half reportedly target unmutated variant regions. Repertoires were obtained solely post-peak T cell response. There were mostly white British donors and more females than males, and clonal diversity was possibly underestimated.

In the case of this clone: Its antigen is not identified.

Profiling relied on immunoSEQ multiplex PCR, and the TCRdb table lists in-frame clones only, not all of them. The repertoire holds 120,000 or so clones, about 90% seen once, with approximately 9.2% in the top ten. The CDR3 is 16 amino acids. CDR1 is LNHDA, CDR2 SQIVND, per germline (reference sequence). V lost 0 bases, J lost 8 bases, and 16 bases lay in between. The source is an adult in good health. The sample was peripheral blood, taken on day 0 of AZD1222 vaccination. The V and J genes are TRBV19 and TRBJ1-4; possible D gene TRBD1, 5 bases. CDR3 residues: CASSIDSQGYEEKLFF. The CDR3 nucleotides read TGTGCCAGTAGTATAGATTCGCAGGGATATGAAGAAAAACTGTTTTTT.